Sequencing of this T cell receptor beta chain was carried out in a study of blood T cell repertoires in COVID-19. Participant reports of clinical history set cohort assignment. The study counted Cohort 3 donors as recovered given two negative PCRs, clearance, or symptom resolution. The V gene's germline CDR1 is KGHSH and CDR2 LQKENI. V lost 2 bases to trimming and J lost 10 bases, with 6 bases between them. The CDR3 contains 11 residues. Produced via immunoSEQ multiplex PCR; TCRdb's table is partial and in-frame only. The table lists a few hundred thousand clones, approximately 92% of them singletons, with 15% to 20% in the top ten. About this clone: The same CDR3 also results from other DNA sequences found in this sample.

This receptor was identified in a woman aged 30 to 39 who had recovered from COVID-19. This chain uses TRBV18 with TRBJ2-1; D possibly corresponds to TRBD2 (6 bases). Sequencing was done on a sample of PBMCs or T cells enriched from blood (not recorded which). The DNA of the CDR3 is TGTGCCAGCTCACCAGGGGGGGAGCAGTTCTTC. It codes for CASSPGGEQFF.